The T cell receptor beta chain under discussion was sequenced for a study of shared T cell receptors in the human thymus. This CDR3 is built from 15 residues. Trimming shortened V by 10 bases and J by 0 bases, and 18 bases separated the two germline ends. The germline V gene encodes CDR1 MDHEN and CDR2 SYDVKM. The repertoire was sequenced with immunoSEQ multiplex PCR; TCRdb's copy has only in-frame clones and lacks some. The sample records about 730,000 clones, approximately 85% being singletons. These data were likewise used in another study, on human thymus T cells. That study adds: Resected material from corrective heart surgery provided the thymus tissue analysed. Seemingly biased V and J gene usage marked thymic and blood repertoires. Related research reported highly overlapping thymic repertoires among unrelated individuals.

This sequence originates from a girl less than two years old with a congenital heart defect. The rearrangement uses TRBV28 and TRBJ1-2, with a weak D call TRBD1 (6 bases). Sequenced sample: thymocytes. The CDR3 DNA follows: TGTGCCACCTCTTCCACAGGGATCTCTAACTATGGCTACACCTTC. Protein product: CATSSTGISNYGYTF.